This entry lists 30 T cell receptor beta chains sequenced from one sample in a study of siplizumab effects on memory and regulatory T cells. Clones were sequenced by immunoSEQ multiplex PCR, and TCRdb holds only the in-frame ones, with some missing. The sample lists 90,000 to 95,000 clones, more than 85% occurring once. The specimen sequenced was CD8+ T cells sorted from blood. The source is a human donor in good health.

The gene calls are TRBV5-6 and TRBJ2-5, with 13 bases matching TRBD2. J lost 4 bases, V lost 4 bases, and 7 bases had no gene match. The CDR3 has 16 amino acids. Looked up from germline, CDR1 is SGHDT and CDR2 is YYEEEE. CDR3 region: CASSGLAGVRLETQYF. The DNA for the CDR3 is TGTGCCAGCAGCGGACTAGCGGGAGTACGTCTAGAGACCCAGTACTTC.

This sequence joins TRBV5-6 and TRBJ1-2; D possibly corresponds to TRBD1 (6 bases). With 5 bases removed from V and 6 bases from J, the gap between germline ends came to 20 bases. CDR1 is SGHDT and CDR2 is YYEEEE in the germline V gene. CDR3 size: 15 residues. CDR3 sequence: CASRQGLRGLDGYTF. CDR3 nucleotides: TGTGCCAGCAGACAGGGTCTAAGGGGGTTGGATGGCTACACCTTC.

This rearrangement joins TRBV16 to TRBJ2-1; TRBD2 matches 8 bases. The germline V gene has CDR1 KGHSY and CDR2 FQNENV. There are 14 residues in the CDR3. Germline trimming cut 3 bases from V and 6 bases from J; bases unmatched to any gene: 4. The CDR3 spells CASSHLTSGNEQFF. As DNA, the CDR3 is TGTGCCAGCAGCCACCTAACTAGCGGCAATGAGCAGTTCTTC.

The chain has TRBV7-9 and TRBJ1-2; 7 nucleotides agree with TRBD1. Losses at the gene ends were 1 base for V and 0 bases for J; bases not matched to a gene: 5. This CDR3 contains 16 residues. The germline V gene has CDR1 SEHNR and CDR2 FQNEAQ (reference sequence). CDR3 protein: CASSLGGTASNYGYTF. CDR3 DNA: TGTGCCAGCAGCTTAGGAGGGACAGCCTCTAACTATGGCTACACCTTC.

V gene TRBV19 combines with J gene TRBJ2-7; 10 nucleotides line up with TRBD1. CDR3 length: 14 residues. The trim removed 4 bases at V and 6 bases at J, leaving 6 bases unmatched. Per the germline V gene, CDR1 is LNHDA and CDR2 is SQIVND (reference sequence). The DNA of the CDR3 is TGTGCCAGTAGTACCCCGGGACAGGGGTTCGAGCAGTACTTC. Amino acids: CASSTPGQGFEQYF. Combining the CDR3 with reference TRBV19 and TRBJ2-7 gives the whole variable domain DGGITQSPKYLFRKEGQNVTLSCEQNLNHDAMYWYRQDPGQGLRLIYYSQIVNDFQKGDIAEGYSVSREKKESFPLTVTSAQKNPTAFYLCASSTPGQGFEQYFGPGTRLTVT.

The genes are TRBV29-1 and TRBJ1-2; 8 nucleotides line up with TRBD1. Trimming removed 6 bases from V and 7 bases from J; junction bases left unmatched: 7. CDR3 length equals 12 residues. The germline gives CDR1 SQVTM, CDR2 ANQGSEA. CDR3 in DNA: TGCAGCGTGGAGACAGGGGTTGGTGGCTACACCTTC. Protein product: CSVETGVGGYTF.

This clone was detected only a few times. The chain recombines TRBV4-2 with TRBJ1-6; D unclear. Germline CDR1 is LGHNA and CDR2 is YNFKEQ. V was pared by 0 bases and J by 5 bases, with 8 bases between. The CDR3 extends over 15 amino acids. The CDR3 region has the DNA TGTGCCAGCAGCCAAGATCCCATCGATAATTCACCCCTCCACTTT. It specifies CASSQDPIDNSPLHF.

The CDR3 nucleotides are TGTGCCAGCAGGCGGGGGGGCGCTGAGCAGTTCTTC. Its protein is CASRRGGAEQFF. The V call is TRBV27, the J call TRBJ2-1; TRBD2 aligns across 9 bases. V shed 6 bases, J shed 9 bases, and the junction held 3 bases outside the gene matches. The CDR3 has 12 amino acids. CDR1 and CDR2 (germline): MNHEY, SMNVEV (reference sequence).

The chain uses TRBV9 and TRBJ1-1, with D possibly being TRBD1 (6 bases). The CDR3 has 14 residues. V dropped 4 bases and J dropped 5 bases, with 15 bases sitting between them. Looked up from germline, CDR1 is SGDLS and CDR2 is YYNGEE. CDR3 DNA: TGTGCCAGCAGCCCTTTTAGGGGGGAAACTGAAGCTTTCTTT. Translation gives CASSPFRGETEAFF.

This rearrangement joins TRBV7-9 to TRBJ2-3; 11 bases are shared with TRBD2. Germline loops: CDR1 SEHNR, CDR2 FQNEAQ (reference sequence). The CDR3 sequence is 16 residues long. V was pared by 5 bases and J by 3 bases, with 7 bases of the junction left unmatched. The DNA of the CDR3 is TGTGCCAGCAGCGAAACTAGCGGGAGAGGTACAGATACGCAGTATTTT. Translation gives CASSETSGRGTDTQYF.

This chain connects TRBV6-5 to TRBJ2-7; D is ambiguous. Between the trimmed V and J ends, which lost 0 bases and 2 bases, there was a span of 8 bases. The CDR3 runs 14 residues. Germline V gene lookup returns CDR1 MNHEY and CDR2 SVGAGI. The CDR3 loop reads CASSYSNGPYEQYF. CDR3 DNA sequence: TGTGCCAGCAGTTACTCGAACGGACCCTACGAGCAGTACTTC.

The table lists this clone with a count of one. The V call is TRBV4-1, the J call TRBJ2-5, with D possibly being TRBD1 (7 bases). This CDR3 contains 14 residues. Germline CDR1 is MGHRA and CDR2 is YSYEKL. V was shortened by 3 bases and J by 4 bases, with 12 bases between the two germline ends. CDR3 sequence reads: CASSHLQGGETQYF. The CDR3, as DNA: TGCGCCAGCAGCCATCTCCAGGGGGGAGAGACCCAGTACTTC.

The rearrangement uses TRBV12-5 and TRBJ1-4; D uncertain. The CDR3 is 16 amino acids. The germline CDR1 and CDR2 sequences are LGHNT and FRNRAP. Trimming shortened V by 3 bases and J by 4 bases, and 15 bases separated the two germline ends. CDR3 in amino acids: CASGFVDPTDNEKLFF. DNA of the CDR3: TGTGCTAGTGGTTTTGTCGACCCAACAGATAATGAAAAACTGTTTTTT.

This chain links TRBV5-4 with TRBJ2-7; D ambiguous. V was shortened by 0 bases and J by 6 bases, with 7 bases between the two germline ends. The length of the CDR3 is 12 residues. Germline CDR1 is SGHNT and CDR2 is YYREEE (reference sequence). The DNA of the CDR3 is TGTGCCAGCAGCTTGGGAGGTGCCGAGCAGTACTTC. Translating it yields CASSLGGAEQYF.

The chain employs TRBV7-9 and TRBJ1-5, with D uncertain. The CDR3 has 15 amino acids. V was shortened by 1 base and J by 5 bases, with 12 bases between the two germline ends. The germline V gene encodes CDR1 SEHNR and CDR2 FQNEAQ (reference sequence). The CDR3 DNA reads TGTGCCAGCAGCTTAGGTGCAGGAGGTGATCAGCCCCAGCATTTT. Its protein product is CASSLGAGGDQPQHF.

The rearrangement uses TRBV12-5 and TRBJ1-1, with no clear D. Germline V gives CDR1 LGHNT, CDR2 FRNRAP. The CDR3 loop spans 12 amino acids. Between the trimmed V and J ends, which lost 3 bases and 6 bases, there was a span of 8 bases. The CDR3 nucleotides are TGTGCTAGTGGTTTCGGGGAGTCTGAAGCTTTCTTT. This codes for CASGFGESEAFF.

The V and J genes are TRBV2 and TRBJ1-5; no clear D gene. Germline CDR1 reads SNHLY; CDR2 reads FYNNEI. The CDR3 consists of 13 residues. Between the trimmed V and J ends, which lost 7 bases and 3 bases, there was a span of 10 bases. CDR3 protein: CASNGRNNQPQHF. CDR3 DNA: TGTGCCAGCAACGGACGGAACAATCAGCCCCAGCATTTT.

DNA of the CDR3: TGTGCCGTAGGGACAGGAATACAGCCCCAGCATTTT. This sequence encodes CAVGTGIQPQHF. The J gene is TRBJ1-5, the V gene TRBV19; 8 bases align to TRBD1. The CDR3 is made up of 12 amino acids. V was pared by 11 bases and J by 7 bases, with 7 bases of the junction left unmatched. Germline CDR1 is LNHDA and CDR2 is SQIVND (reference sequence).

The V gene is TRBV5-6, the J gene TRBJ2-1; TRBD2 might be the D (5 bases). V was pared by 0 bases and J by 2 bases, with 15 bases between. Germline V gene sequence: CDR1 SGHDT, CDR2 YYEEEE. There are 17 residues in the CDR3. CDR3 DNA: TGTGCCAGCAGCTTGGAAGCGGCGGGTCATACCTACAATGAGCAGTTCTTC. Translating it yields CASSLEAAGHTYNEQFF.

The chain employs TRBV5-4 and TRBJ2-7; 11 bases map to TRBD1. CDR3 size: 15 residues. CDR1 SGHNT and CDR2 YYREEE come from the germline V gene (reference sequence). Losses at the gene ends were 5 bases for V and 1 base for J; bases not matched to a gene: 5. CDR3 region: CASSPDRGPSYEQYF. The CDR3 region has the DNA TGTGCCAGCAGTCCGGACAGGGGGCCATCCTACGAGCAGTACTTC.

The chain uses TRBV27 and TRBJ2-3; 7 bases align to TRBD2. Germline V gene lookup returns CDR1 MNHEY and CDR2 SMNVEV (reference sequence). Trimming took 7 bases from V and 9 from J; bases not matched to a gene: 10. This CDR3 spans 13 amino acids. The CDR3 DNA sequence: TGTGCCAGCAACCCACCCGGACTAGTCACGCAGTATTTT. Its protein product is CASNPPGLVTQYF.

This rearrangement joins TRBV4-1 to TRBJ1-1, with D unclear. CDR3 size: 15 residues. Germline CDR1 and CDR2: MGHRA and YSYEKL. The ends were cut back, 0 bases at V and 1 base at J, with 9 bases in the middle. CDR3 sequence reads: CASSQDGKANTEAFF. Written as DNA, the CDR3 is TGCGCCAGCAGCCAAGATGGCAAGGCGAACACTGAAGCTTTCTTT.

The chain carries TRBV11-2 and TRBJ2-1, with TRBD1 matching over 9 bases. Germline CDR1 is SGHAT and CDR2 is FQNNGV. This CDR3 contains 16 residues. V shed 5 bases and J 5 bases; nucleotides not matched to a gene: 10. The CDR3 DNA reads as TGTGCCAGCAGCCCAGATGAGGGACAGGGACACAATGAGCAGTTCTTC. Translation gives CASSPDEGQGHNEQFF.

The chain combines TRBV7-9 with TRBJ2-1; TRBD2 matches 9 bases. There are 16 residues in the CDR3. Germline lookup yields CDR1 SEHNR and CDR2 FQNEAQ (reference sequence). Trimming cost V 3 bases and J 2 bases; bases outside gene matches: 5. The DNA for the CDR3 is TGTGCCAGCAGCTTTAGCGGGAGTGAAGCCTACAATGAGCAGTTCTTC. As protein: CASSFSGSEAYNEQFF.

The chain is built from TRBV7-2 and TRBJ2-5; D tentatively fits TRBD1 or TRBD2 (5 bases each). The V end lost 4 bases, the J end lost 0 bases, and 15 bases lay between the germline ends. Germline lookup yields CDR1 SGHTA and CDR2 FQGNSA. CDR3 length: 16 amino acids. The CDR3 sequence: CASSSPRDGYQETQYF. The DNA of the CDR3 is TGTGCCAGCAGCTCCCCCCGGGACGGGTACCAAGAGACCCAGTACTTC.

This chain links TRBV11-1 with TRBJ2-2, with 12 nucleotides matching TRBD1. Trimming removed 5 bases from V and 5 bases from J; junction bases left unmatched: 12. Looked up from germline, CDR1 is SGHAT and CDR2 is FQDESV (reference sequence). This CDR3 contains 18 residues. The CDR3 spells CASSPAPGQGAGTGELFF. CDR3 bases: TGTGCCAGCAGCCCAGCACCGGGACAGGGGGCAGGGACCGGGGAGCTGTTTTTT.

This chain links TRBV6-5 with TRBJ1-2; TRBD1 is a possible D gene (5 bases). Germline V gene lookup returns CDR1 MNHEY and CDR2 SVGAGI. There are 14 residues in the CDR3. V lost 5 bases and J 4 bases, leaving 14 bases between the germline ends. The chain's CDR3 is CASSHEDITYGYTF. In DNA form, the CDR3 reads TGTGCCAGCAGTCACGAGGACATCACCTATGGCTACACCTTC.

The gene calls are TRBV7-2 and TRBJ1-2; TRBD1 matches 8 bases. Trimming at V came to 2 bases and at J to 0 bases, leaving 8 bases not matched to a gene. Germline CDR1 is SGHTA and CDR2 is FQGNSA. The CDR3 contains 17 residues. CDR3: CASSLSRDRNSNYGYTF. The CDR3 DNA follows: TGTGCCAGCAGCTTAAGTAGGGACAGGAACTCTAACTATGGCTACACCTTC.

This chain uses TRBV6-5 with TRBJ1-2; 7 positions match TRBD1. Germline CDR1 is MNHEY and CDR2 is SVGAGI. The CDR3 is made up of 14 amino acids. With 4 bases clipped from V and 5 bases from J, the junction kept 7 bases outside the gene matches. CDR3 sequence reads: CASSLGLTGYGYTF. In nucleotides, the CDR3 is TGTGCCAGCAGTTTGGGTCTGACAGGGTATGGCTACACCTTC.

The V and J genes are TRBV11-2 and TRBJ1-4; TRBD1 might be the D (5 bases). Germline V CDR1 and CDR2: SGHAT, FQNNGV. The ends were cut back, 5 bases at V and 4 bases at J, with 11 bases in the middle. This CDR3 has 14 amino acids. The DNA for the CDR3 is TGTGCCAGCAGCACGCGACAGCTTAATGAAAAACTGTTTTTT. The encoded protein is CASSTRQLNEKLFF. The variable domain in full, completed from reference TRBV11-2 and TRBJ1-4, reads EAGVAQSPRYKIIEKRQSVAFWCNPISGHATLYWYQQILGQGPKLLIQFQNNGVVDDSQLPKDRFSAERLKGVDSTLKIQPAKLEDSAVYLCASSTRQLNEKLFFGSGTQLSVL.